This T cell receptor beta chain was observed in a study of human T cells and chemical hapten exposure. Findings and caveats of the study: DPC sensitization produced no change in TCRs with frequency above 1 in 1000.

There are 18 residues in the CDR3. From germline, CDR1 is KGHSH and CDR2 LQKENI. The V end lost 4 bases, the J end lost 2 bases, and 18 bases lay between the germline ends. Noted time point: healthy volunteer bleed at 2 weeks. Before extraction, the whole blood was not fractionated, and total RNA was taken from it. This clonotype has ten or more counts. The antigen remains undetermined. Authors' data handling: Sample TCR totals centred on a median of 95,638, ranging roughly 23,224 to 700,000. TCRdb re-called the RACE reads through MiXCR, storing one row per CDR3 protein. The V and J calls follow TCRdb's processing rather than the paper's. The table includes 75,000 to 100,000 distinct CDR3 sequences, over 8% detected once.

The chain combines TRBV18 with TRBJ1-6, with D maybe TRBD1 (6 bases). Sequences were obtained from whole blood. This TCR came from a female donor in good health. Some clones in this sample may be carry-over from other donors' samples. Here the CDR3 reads CASSQLPSQGTYNSPLHF. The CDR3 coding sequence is TGTGCCAGCTCACAATTGCCCTCCCAGGGGACCTATAATTCACCCCTCCACTTT. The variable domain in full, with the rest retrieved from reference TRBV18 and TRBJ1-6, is NAGVMQNPRHLVRRRGQEARLRCSPMKGHSHVYWYRQLPEEGLKFMVYLQKENIIDESGMPKERFSAEFPKEGPSILRIQQVVRGDSAAYFCASSQLPSQGTYNSPLHFGNGTRLTVT.